This TCR beta chain is drawn from a study of blood T cell repertoires in COVID-19. Study-wide context: Donors in the United States, Italy and Spain gave samples during acute or convalescent COVID-19. In each case, the material was cDNA or gDNA derived from T cells, B-cell-depleted T cells, or PBMCs.

Original data processing: Amplification of reference gene primers provided the estimated nucleated cell counts. Here immunoSEQ multiplex PCR was the method, and the copy in TCRdb shows in-frame clones only, minus some. That table furnishes V, J and clone size, whereas the DNA furnished D and trimming. This sample has under 250,000 clones; 87% occur once, and the top ten carry approximately 3.3%. V was clipped by 3 bases and J by 9 bases, with 15 bases between them. Germline CDR1 SGDLS, CDR2 YYNGEE. The CDR3 has 13 amino acids. The chain employs TRBV9 and TRBJ1-2; D uncertain. The specimen was peripheral blood. This TCR was recovered from a man aged 18 to 35 with active or convalescent COVID-19. CDR3 region: CASSAGVDYRYTF. In nucleotides, the CDR3 is TGTGCCAGCAGCGCCGGAGTTGATTATCGCTACACCTTC.